The clone carrying this TCR beta chain turned up a few times. What it binds is not known. This CDR3 spans 15 amino acids. V lost 2 bases, J lost 3 bases, and 2 bases stayed unmatched. Germline CDR1 reads SGHDN; CDR2 reads FVKESK. In each case, RNA was isolated and then reverse transcribed into cDNA as the sequencing template. Generated by immunoSEQ multiplex PCR, the TCRdb table keeps only in-frame clones and is missing some. The data show about 110,000 clones, around 55% seen once. This sample is drawn from a study of CD8+ T cells in alopecia areata. General study findings and limits: In scalp samples, resident alphabeta T cells of normal skin are also sequenced.

V is TRBV14 and J is TRBJ1-2; TRBD1 matches at 11 bases. Sequencing input: CD8+ T cells sorted from blood. This TCR derives from a human donor in good health. The CDR3 nucleotides read TGTGCCAGCAGCCAACCGGGACAGGGGGACTATGGCTACACCTTC. Its translation is CASSQPGQGDYGYTF.